This T cell receptor beta chain was found in a study of tumor-infiltrating lymphocytes in primary liver carcinoma. Study outcomes and limitations: Tumor-blood pairs (like tumor-adjacent pairs) overlapped less than tumor region pairs did.

Starting from 500 ng of total RNA, TCR beta cDNA was produced with a primer in the constant region. Slightly modified ARM-PCR, run as three nested multiplex PCR rounds, produced the TCR beta libraries. The first two PCR rounds used TRBV1-TRBV30 forward primers with a C-beta reverse primer, roughly 10 cycles each. In TCRdb, the multiplex PCR reads were re-called with MiXCR into one record per CDR3 protein. The sample records 300,000 to 400,000 distinct CDR3 sequences, 65% being singletons. They got blood RNA out of unsorted whole blood and also pulled out germline DNA. V was trimmed by 4 bases and J by 4 bases, leaving 8 bases between them. Germline V CDR1 and CDR2: MNHNS, SASEGT. This CDR3 comprises 13 residues. Ten or more counts support this clonotype. The antigen remains undetermined.

This chain joins TRBV6-1 and TRBJ1-5; a possible D gene is TRBD1 (5 bases). The sequence was obtained from a man aged 40-55 years with primary liver carcinoma and hepatitis B virus infection. Sequencing was performed on peripheral blood. The DNA for the CDR3 is TGTGCCAGCAGTGGGGGGGGGAATCAGCCCCAGCATTTT. It encodes CASSGGGNQPQHF.